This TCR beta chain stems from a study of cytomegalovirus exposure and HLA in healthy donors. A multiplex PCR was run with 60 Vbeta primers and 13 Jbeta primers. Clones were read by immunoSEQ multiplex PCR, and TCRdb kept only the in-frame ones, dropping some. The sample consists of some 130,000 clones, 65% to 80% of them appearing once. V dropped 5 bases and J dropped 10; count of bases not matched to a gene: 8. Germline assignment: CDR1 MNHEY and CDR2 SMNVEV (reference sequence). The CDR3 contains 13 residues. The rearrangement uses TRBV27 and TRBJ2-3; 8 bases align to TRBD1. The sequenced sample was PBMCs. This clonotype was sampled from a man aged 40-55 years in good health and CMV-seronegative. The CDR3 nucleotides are TGTGCCAGCAGTCCCCCCGACAGGGGCGCGCAGTATTTT. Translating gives CASSPPDRGAQYF.